This TCR beta chain emerged from a study of T cells in Graves' hyperthyroidism and ophthalmopathy. Study outcomes and limitations: Peripheral blood also featured most of the thyroid clonotypes expanded above 0.001.

The TCR beta CDR3 regions underwent amplification using RNA transcripts as the source. First-round RT-PCR with HTBI primers amplified the TCR CDR3 region. Using its own MiXCR run on the multiplex PCR reads, TCRdb lists one record per CDR3 protein. The sample lists roughly 800,000 distinct CDR3 sequences, around 39% occurring once. V lost 4 bases, J lost 6 bases, and 20 bases lay in between. The germline CDR1 and CDR2 sequences are SGDLS and YYNGEE. CDR3 length equals 16 residues. Remarks on this clonotype: Antigen unknown.

Extraction of PBMCs used 8.5 to 10 ml of fresh peripheral blood. This chain connects TRBV9 to TRBJ2-1; D assignment may be TRBD1 or TRBD2 (5 bases each). This TCR came from a young man with Graves' hyperthyroidism. The sequencing input was blood. CDR3 region: CASSFTEGRAANEQFF. CDR3 in DNA: TGTGCCAGCAGCTTTACCGAGGGCAGGGCAGCCAATGAGCAGTTCTTC.